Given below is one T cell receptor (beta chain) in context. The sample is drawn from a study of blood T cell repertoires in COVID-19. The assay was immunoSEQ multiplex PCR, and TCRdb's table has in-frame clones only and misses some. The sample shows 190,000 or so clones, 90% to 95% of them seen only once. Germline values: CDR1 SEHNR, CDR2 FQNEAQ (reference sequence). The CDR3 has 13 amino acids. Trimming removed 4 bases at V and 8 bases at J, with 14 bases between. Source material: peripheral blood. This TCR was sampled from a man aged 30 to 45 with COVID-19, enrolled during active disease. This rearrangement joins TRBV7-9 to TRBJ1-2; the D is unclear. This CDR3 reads CASSSSATRGYTF. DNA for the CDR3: TGTGCCAGCAGCTCCTCCGCAACCAGGGGCTACACCTTC. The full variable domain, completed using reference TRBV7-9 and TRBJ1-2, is DTGVSQNPRHKITKRGQNVTFRCDPISEHNRLYWYRQTLGQGPEFLTYFQNEAQLEKSRLLSDRFSAERPKGSFSTLEIQRTEQGDSAMYLCASSSSATRGYTFGSGTRLTVV.